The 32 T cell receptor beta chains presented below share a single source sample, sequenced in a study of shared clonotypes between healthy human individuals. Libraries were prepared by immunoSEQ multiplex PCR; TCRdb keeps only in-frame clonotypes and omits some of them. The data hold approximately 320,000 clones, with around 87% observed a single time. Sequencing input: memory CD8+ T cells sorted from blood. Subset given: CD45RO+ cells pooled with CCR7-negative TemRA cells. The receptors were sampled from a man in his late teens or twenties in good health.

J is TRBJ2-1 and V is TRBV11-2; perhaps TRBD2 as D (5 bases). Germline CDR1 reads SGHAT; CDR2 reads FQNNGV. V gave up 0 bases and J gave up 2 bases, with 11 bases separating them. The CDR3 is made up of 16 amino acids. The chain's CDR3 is CASSLDPSSTYNEQFF. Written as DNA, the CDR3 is TGTGCCAGCAGCTTAGATCCTAGCTCAACCTACAATGAGCAGTTCTTC.

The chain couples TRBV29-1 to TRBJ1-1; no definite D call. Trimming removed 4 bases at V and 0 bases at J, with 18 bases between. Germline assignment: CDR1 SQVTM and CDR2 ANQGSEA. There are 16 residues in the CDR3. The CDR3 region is CSVGGHTTHVNTEAFF. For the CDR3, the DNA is TGCAGCGTTGGAGGCCATACTACTCACGTGAACACTGAAGCTTTCTTT.

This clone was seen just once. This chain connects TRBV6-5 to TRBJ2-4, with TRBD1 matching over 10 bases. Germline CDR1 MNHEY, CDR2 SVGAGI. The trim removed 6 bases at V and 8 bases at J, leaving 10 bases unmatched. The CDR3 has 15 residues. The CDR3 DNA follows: TGTGCCAGCAGCGAGTTGACAGGGGGCATTTACATTCAGTACTTC. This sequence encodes CASSELTGGIYIQYF.

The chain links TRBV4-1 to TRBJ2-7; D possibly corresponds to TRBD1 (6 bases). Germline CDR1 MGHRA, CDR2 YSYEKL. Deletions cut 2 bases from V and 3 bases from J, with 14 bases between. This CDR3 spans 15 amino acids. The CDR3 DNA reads TGCGCCAGCAGCCAAACCCCCGGGACAAACTACGAGCAGTACTTC. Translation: CASSQTPGTNYEQYF.

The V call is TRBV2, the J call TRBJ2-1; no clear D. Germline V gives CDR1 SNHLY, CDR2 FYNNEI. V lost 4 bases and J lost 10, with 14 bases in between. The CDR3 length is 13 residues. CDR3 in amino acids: CASSGLRRGEQFF. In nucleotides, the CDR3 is TGTGCCAGCAGTGGCCTACGCCGAGGAGAGCAGTTCTTC.

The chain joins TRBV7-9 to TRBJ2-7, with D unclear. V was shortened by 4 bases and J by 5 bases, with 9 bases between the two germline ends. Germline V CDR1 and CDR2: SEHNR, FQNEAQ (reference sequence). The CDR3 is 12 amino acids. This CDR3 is CASSYGLDEQYF. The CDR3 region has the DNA TGTGCCAGCAGCTACGGCCTCGACGAGCAGTACTTC.

CDR3 region: CASSLLIGGDTEAFF. CDR3 in DNA: TGTGCCAGCAGCCTCCTGATAGGGGGTGACACTGAAGCTTTCTTT. J is TRBJ1-1 and V is TRBV7-9, with a tentative D call TRBD1 (6 bases). CDR1 and CDR2 from the germline V gene are SEHNR and FQNEAQ (reference sequence). The CDR3 totals 15 residues. V was pared by 5 bases and J by 3 bases, with 16 bases between.

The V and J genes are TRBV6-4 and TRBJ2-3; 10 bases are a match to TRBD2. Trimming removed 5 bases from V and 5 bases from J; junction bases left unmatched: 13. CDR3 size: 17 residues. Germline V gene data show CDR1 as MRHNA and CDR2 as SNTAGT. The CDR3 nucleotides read TGTGCCAGCAGTCCTACGAGCGGGAGGGCCTATATAGATACGCAGTATTTT. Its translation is CASSPTSGRAYIDTQYF.

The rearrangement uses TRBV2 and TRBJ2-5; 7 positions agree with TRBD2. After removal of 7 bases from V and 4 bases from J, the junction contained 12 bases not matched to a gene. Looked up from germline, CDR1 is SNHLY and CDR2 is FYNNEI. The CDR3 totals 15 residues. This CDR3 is CASIERAGVLETQYF. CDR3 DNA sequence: TGTGCCAGCATAGAGCGTGCGGGAGTTTTAGAGACCCAGTACTTC.

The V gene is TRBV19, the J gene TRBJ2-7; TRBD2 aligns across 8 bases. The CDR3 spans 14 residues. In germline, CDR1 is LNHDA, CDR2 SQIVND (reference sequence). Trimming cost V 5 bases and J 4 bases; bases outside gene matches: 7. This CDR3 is CASSPGGAGYEQYF. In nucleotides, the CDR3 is TGTGCCAGTAGTCCCGGGGGGGCCGGGTACGAGCAGTACTTC.

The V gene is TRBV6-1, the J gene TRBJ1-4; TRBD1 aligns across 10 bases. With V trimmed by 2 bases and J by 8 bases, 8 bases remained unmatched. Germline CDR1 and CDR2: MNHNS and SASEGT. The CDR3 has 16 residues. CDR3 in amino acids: CASSEPGTGVREKLFF. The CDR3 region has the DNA TGTGCCAGCAGTGAACCCGGGACAGGGGTTCGAGAAAAACTGTTTTTT.

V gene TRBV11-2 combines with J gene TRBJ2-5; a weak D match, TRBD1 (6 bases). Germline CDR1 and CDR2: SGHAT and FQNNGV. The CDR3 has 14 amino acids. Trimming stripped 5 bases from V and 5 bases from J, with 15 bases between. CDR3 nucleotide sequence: TGTGCCAGCAGCACCTACAGGGAGAGGGAGACCCAGTACTTC. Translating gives CASSTYRERETQYF. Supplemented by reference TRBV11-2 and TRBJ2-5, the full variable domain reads EAGVAQSPRYKIIEKRQSVAFWCNPISGHATLYWYQQILGQGPKLLIQFQNNGVVDDSQLPKDRFSAERLKGVDSTLKIQPAKLEDSAVYLCASSTYRERETQYFGPGTRLLVL.

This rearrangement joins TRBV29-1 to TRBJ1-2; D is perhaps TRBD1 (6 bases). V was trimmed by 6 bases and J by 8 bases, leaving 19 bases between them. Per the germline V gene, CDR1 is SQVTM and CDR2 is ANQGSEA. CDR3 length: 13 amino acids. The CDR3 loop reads CSVLETGSPGYTF. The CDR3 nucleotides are TGCAGCGTGTTGGAAACAGGGTCCCCCGGCTACACCTTC.

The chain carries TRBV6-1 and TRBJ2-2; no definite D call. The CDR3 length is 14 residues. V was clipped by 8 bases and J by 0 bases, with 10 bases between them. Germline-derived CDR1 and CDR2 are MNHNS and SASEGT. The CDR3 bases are TGTGCCAGCTCAAGGCTAGCGAACACCGGGGAGCTGTTTTTT. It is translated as CASSRLANTGELFF.

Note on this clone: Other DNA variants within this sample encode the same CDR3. CDR3 sequence reads: CASSFTMNTEAFF. The CDR3 DNA sequence: TGTGCCAGCAGTTTCACCATGAACACTGAAGCTTTCTTT. The chain employs TRBV27 and TRBJ1-1, with no clear D. The CDR3 runs 13 residues. V lost 3 bases to trimming and J lost 0 bases, with 5 bases between them. The germline V gene encodes CDR1 MNHEY and CDR2 SMNVEV (reference sequence).

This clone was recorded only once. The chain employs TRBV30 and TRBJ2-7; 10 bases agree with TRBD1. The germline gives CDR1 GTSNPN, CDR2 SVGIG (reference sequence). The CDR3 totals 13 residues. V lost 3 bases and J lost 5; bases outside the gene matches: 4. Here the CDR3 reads CAWRGQGFHEQYF. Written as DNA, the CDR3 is TGTGCCTGGAGGGGACAGGGGTTTCACGAGCAGTACTTC.

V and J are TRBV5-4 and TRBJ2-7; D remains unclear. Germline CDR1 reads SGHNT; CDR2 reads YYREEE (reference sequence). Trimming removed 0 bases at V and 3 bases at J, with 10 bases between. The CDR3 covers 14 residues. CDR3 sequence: CASSLEPDIYEQYF. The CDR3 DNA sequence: TGTGCCAGCAGCTTGGAGCCAGACATCTACGAGCAGTACTTC.

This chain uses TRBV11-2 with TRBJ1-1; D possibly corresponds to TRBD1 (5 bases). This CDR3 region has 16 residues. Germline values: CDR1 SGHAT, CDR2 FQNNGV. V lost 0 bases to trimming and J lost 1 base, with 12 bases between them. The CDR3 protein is CASSLDLREWNTEAFF. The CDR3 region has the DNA TGTGCCAGCAGCTTAGATCTCAGGGAGTGGAACACTGAAGCTTTCTTT.

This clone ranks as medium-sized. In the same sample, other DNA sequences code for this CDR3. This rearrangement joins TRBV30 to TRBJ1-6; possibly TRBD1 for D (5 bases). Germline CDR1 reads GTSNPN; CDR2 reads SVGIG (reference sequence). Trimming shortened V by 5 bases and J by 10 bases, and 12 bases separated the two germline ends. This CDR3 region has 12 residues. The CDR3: CAWGADGSPLHF. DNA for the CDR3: TGTGCCTGGGGGGCAGACGGATCACCCCTCCACTTT.

Here the CDR3 reads CASSSNHGSPLHF. The CDR3 DNA reads TGTGCCAGCAGCTCGAACCACGGTTCACCCCTCCACTTT. This chain connects TRBV5-4 to TRBJ1-6; no definite D call. This CDR3 is built from 13 residues. Germline V lookup: CDR1 SGHNT, CDR2 YYREEE (reference sequence). The ends were cut back, 3 bases at V and 9 bases at J, with 10 bases in the middle.

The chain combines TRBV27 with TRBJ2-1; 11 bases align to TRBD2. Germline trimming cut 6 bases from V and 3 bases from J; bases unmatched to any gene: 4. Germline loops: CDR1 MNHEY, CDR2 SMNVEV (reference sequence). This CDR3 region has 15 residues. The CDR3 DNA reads TGTGCCAGCAGCTCGGGACTAGCGGTCTACAATGAGCAGTTCTTC. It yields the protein CASSSGLAVYNEQFF.

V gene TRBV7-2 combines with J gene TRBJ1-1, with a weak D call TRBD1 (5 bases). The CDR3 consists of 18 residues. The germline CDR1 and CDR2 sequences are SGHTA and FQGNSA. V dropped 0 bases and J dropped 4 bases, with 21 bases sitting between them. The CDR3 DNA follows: TGTGCCAGCAGCTTAGCGGGGCGAGGTAGATGGGTGCGCACTGAAGCTTTCTTT. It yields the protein CASSLAGRGRWVRTEAFF.

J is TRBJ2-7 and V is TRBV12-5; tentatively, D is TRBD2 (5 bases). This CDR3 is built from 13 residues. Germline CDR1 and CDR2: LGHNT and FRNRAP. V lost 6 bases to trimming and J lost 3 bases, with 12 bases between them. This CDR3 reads CASGDGIGYEQYF. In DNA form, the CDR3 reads TGTGCTAGTGGGGACGGGATTGGCTACGAGCAGTACTTC.

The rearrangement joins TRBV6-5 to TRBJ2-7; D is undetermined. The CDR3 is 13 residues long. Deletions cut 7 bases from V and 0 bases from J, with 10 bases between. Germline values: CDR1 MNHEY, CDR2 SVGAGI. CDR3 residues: CASTGPSSYEQYF. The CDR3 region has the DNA TGTGCCAGCACCGGACCGAGCTCCTACGAGCAGTACTTC.

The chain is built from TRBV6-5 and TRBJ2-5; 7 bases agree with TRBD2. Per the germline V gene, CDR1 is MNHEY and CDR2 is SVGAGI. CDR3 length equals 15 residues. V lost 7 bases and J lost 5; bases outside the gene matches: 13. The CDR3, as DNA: TGTGCCAGCACTCCTGGTGGGGGGGTAGCGGAGACCCAGTACTTC. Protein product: CASTPGGGVAETQYF.

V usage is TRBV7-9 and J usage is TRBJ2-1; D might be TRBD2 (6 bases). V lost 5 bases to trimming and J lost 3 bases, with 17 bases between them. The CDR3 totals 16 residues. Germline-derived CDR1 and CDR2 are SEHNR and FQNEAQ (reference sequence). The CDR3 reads CASSRLAGLYYNEQFF. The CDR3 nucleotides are TGTGCCAGCAGCCGGTTGGCGGGACTTTACTACAATGAGCAGTTCTTC.

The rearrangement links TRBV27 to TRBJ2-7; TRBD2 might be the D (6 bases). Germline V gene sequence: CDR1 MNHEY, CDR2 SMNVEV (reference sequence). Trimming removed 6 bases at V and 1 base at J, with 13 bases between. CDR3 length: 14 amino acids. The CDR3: CASSAGTASYEQYF. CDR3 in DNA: TGTGCCAGCAGCGCAGGGACTGCATCCTACGAGCAGTACTTC.

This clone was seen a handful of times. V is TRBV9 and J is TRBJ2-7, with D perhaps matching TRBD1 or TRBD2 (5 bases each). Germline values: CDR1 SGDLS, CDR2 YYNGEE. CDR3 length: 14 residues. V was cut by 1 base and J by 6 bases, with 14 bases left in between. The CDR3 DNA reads TGTGCCAGCAGCGTAAGTCAGGGTGGGGGCGAGCAGTACTTC. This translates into CASSVSQGGGEQYF.

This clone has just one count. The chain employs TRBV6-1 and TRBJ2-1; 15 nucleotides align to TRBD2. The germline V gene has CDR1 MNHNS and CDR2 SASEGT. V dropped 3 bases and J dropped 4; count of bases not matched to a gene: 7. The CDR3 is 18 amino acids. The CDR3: CASSDGGLAGGPYNEQFF. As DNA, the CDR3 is TGTGCCAGCAGTGACGGAGGACTAGCGGGAGGGCCATACAATGAGCAGTTCTTC.

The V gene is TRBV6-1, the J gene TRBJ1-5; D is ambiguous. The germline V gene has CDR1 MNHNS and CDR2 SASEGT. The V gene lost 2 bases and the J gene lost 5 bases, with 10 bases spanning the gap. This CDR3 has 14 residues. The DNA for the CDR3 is TGTGCCAGCAGTGAAAACGGGGAATATCAGCCCCAGCATTTT. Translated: CASSENGEYQPQHF.

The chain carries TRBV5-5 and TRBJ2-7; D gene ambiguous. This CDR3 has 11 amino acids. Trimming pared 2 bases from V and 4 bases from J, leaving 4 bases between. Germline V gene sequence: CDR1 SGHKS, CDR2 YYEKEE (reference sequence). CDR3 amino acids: CASSFSYEQYF. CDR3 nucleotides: TGTGCCAGCAGCTTTAGTTACGAGCAGTACTTC. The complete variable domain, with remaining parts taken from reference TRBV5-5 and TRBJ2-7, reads DAGVTQSPTHLIKTRGQQVTLRCSPISGHKSVSWYQQVLGQGPQFIFQYYEKEERGRGNFPDRFSARQFPNYSSELNVNALLLGDSALYLCASSFSYEQYFGPGTRLTVT.

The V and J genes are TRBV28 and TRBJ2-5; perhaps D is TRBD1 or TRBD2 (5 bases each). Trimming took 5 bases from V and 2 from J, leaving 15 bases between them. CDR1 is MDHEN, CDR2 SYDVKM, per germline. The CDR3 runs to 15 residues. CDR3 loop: CASSEGTELQETQYF. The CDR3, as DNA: TGTGCCAGCAGTGAGGGGACCGAACTACAAGAGACCCAGTACTTC.